These 28 T cell receptor beta chains share one sample of origin, sequenced in a study of cytomegalovirus exposure and HLA in healthy donors. Repertoires were generated with immunoSEQ multiplex PCR, while TCRdb's copy carries only in-frame clones and drops some. The table includes hundreds of thousands of clones, 80% to 90% detected once. Sample: PBMCs. The receptors were gathered from a woman in her late teens or twenties in good health and CMV-seropositive.

This clone was detected a few times. The chain uses TRBV27 and TRBJ1-2; D ambiguous. Germline V gene sequence: CDR1 MNHEY, CDR2 SMNVEV (reference sequence). Between the trimmed V and J ends, which lost 6 bases and 0 bases, there was a span of 20 bases. This CDR3 is built from 17 residues. The CDR3 protein is CASRSPLRQRANYGYTF. DNA for the CDR3: TGTGCCAGCAGATCACCCCTGAGGCAAAGAGCTAACTATGGCTACACCTTC.

CDR3 nucleotides: TGTGCCAGCAGCCCACAGAGTCCCGATACGCAGTATTTT. It codes for CASSPQSPDTQYF. J is TRBJ2-3 and V is TRBV7-6, with D unclear. V lost 5 bases and J 6 bases, leaving 12 bases between the germline ends. This CDR3 region has 13 residues. The germline CDR1 and CDR2 sequences are SGHVS and FNYEAQ.

The rearrangement uses TRBV28 and TRBJ1-2; D is unclear. V lost 6 bases to trimming and J lost 3 bases, with 17 bases between them. CDR1 MDHEN and CDR2 SYDVKM come from the germline V gene. The CDR3 totals 15 residues. CDR3 residues: CASRPGRGTDYGYTF. The CDR3 DNA reads as TGTGCCAGCAGACCCGGACGGGGTACGGACTATGGCTACACCTTC.

The CDR3 nucleotides are TGTGCCATCACCCAAGGACTAGGAGGCAATGAGCAGTTCTTC. Protein: CAITQGLGGNEQFF. V and J are TRBV10-3 and TRBJ2-1; TRBD2 aligns across 7 bases. In germline, CDR1 is ENHRY, CDR2 SYGVKD. The CDR3 consists of 14 residues. V was pared by 7 bases and J by 6 bases, with 9 bases of the junction left unmatched.

The count of this clone is one. This chain joins TRBV5-1 and TRBJ2-1; D is perhaps TRBD1 (5 bases). Germline loops: CDR1 SGHRS, CDR2 YFSETQ. Trimming shortened V by 3 bases and J by 7 bases, and 17 bases separated the two germline ends. The length of the CDR3 is 15 residues. CDR3 loop: CASSSGQGFGNEQFF. The DNA of the CDR3 is TGCGCCAGCAGCTCCGGTCAGGGTTTTGGTAATGAGCAGTTCTTC.

V and J are TRBV5-4 and TRBJ2-6, with 9 positions matching TRBD1. Germline V lookup: CDR1 SGHNT, CDR2 YYREEE (reference sequence). The CDR3 covers 16 residues. Trimming at V came to 8 bases and at J to 0 bases, leaving 6 bases not matched to a gene. The chain's CDR3 is CASWDRAGSGANVLTF. CDR3 sequence (DNA): TGTGCCAGTTGGGACAGGGCGGGCTCTGGGGCCAACGTCCTGACTTTC.

The V call is TRBV4-1, the J call TRBJ2-7; 7 bases fit TRBD1. J was trimmed by 6 bases and V by 4 bases; bases with no gene match: 3. This CDR3 comprises 12 residues. The germline V gene has CDR1 MGHRA and CDR2 YSYEKL. CDR3 DNA sequence: TGCGCCAGCAGCCCGACAGGGTTCGAGCAGTACTTC. This codes for CASSPTGFEQYF.

In its sample, this clone was seen once. The gene calls are TRBV27 and TRBJ1-1; D call uncertain. Between the trimmed V and J ends, which lost 6 bases and 7 bases, there was a span of 15 bases. CDR1 and CDR2 from the germline V gene are MNHEY and SMNVEV (reference sequence). The CDR3 extends over 13 amino acids. CDR3 in amino acids: CASSPPLSGEAFF. CDR3 in DNA: TGTGCCAGCAGCCCCCCCCTAAGCGGTGAAGCTTTCTTT.

The chain recombines TRBV5-8 with TRBJ2-1; 13 nucleotides match TRBD2. The V gene's germline CDR1 is SGHTS and CDR2 YDEGEE. V dropped 4 bases and J dropped 4; count of bases not matched to a gene: 2. The CDR3 sequence is 15 residues long. Written as DNA, the CDR3 is TGTGCCAGCAGCCAACTAGCGGGAGGGTACAATGAGCAGTTCTTC. The encoded protein is CASSQLAGGYNEQFF.

This clone occurred once. The chain uses TRBV27 and TRBJ2-1, with TRBD2 matching 15 bases. The germline V gene has CDR1 MNHEY and CDR2 SMNVEV (reference sequence). This CDR3 is 17 amino acids long. Germline trimming cut 10 bases from V and 2 bases from J; bases unmatched to any gene: 9. This chain's CDR3 is CATQPGLAGGAYNEQFF. Here the CDR3 DNA reads TGTGCCACCCAACCCGGACTAGCGGGAGGGGCCTACAATGAGCAGTTCTTC.

The CDR3 loop is CASSSGGVDYTF. The DNA for the CDR3 is TGTGCCAGCAGCTCGGGAGGGGTTGACTACACCTTC. This chain connects TRBV7-9 to TRBJ1-2; maybe TRBD1 (5 bases). Trimming shortened V by 4 bases and J by 10 bases, and 13 bases separated the two germline ends. The V gene's germline CDR1 is SEHNR and CDR2 FQNEAQ (reference sequence). The CDR3 spans 12 residues.

V gene TRBV29-1 combines with J gene TRBJ1-1; D may be TRBD1 (5 bases). V lost 7 bases and J 4 bases, leaving 19 bases between the germline ends. CDR3 length equals 14 residues. Looked up from germline, CDR1 is SQVTM and CDR2 is ANQGSEA. CDR3 sequence reads: CSAEVGVSVTEAFF. The CDR3 DNA follows: TGCAGCGCGGAAGTAGGGGTGTCGGTCACTGAAGCTTTCTTT.

A few counts support this clone. The chain couples TRBV10-3 to TRBJ1-1; 7 bases agree with TRBD1. Trimming took 10 bases from V and 5 from J; bases not matched to a gene: 7. Germline CDR1 and CDR2: ENHRY and SYGVKD. This CDR3 contains 12 residues. The CDR3 protein is CATGQESTEAFF. The CDR3 bases are TGTGCCACCGGACAGGAGAGTACTGAAGCTTTCTTT.

The chain carries TRBV5-1 and TRBJ1-2, with 7 bases fitting TRBD1. Germline V CDR1 and CDR2: SGHRS, YFSETQ. The CDR3 spans 15 residues. With 0 bases clipped from V and 9 bases from J, the junction kept 11 bases outside the gene matches. CDR3 amino acids: CASSLAAERGPSYTF. The CDR3 region has the DNA TGCGCCAGCAGCTTGGCCGCGGAAAGGGGGCCCAGCTACACCTTC. Looking up the rest from reference TRBV5-1 and TRBJ1-2 gives the full variable domain: KAGVTQTPRYLIKTRGQQVTLSCSPISGHRSVSWYQQTPGQGLQFLFEYFSETQRNKGNFPGRFSGRQFSNSRSEMNVSTLELGDSALYLCASSLAAERGPSYTFGSGTRLTVV.

The chain links TRBV5-6 to TRBJ1-4; 7 nucleotides align to TRBD1. V shed 4 bases and J 8 bases; nucleotides not matched to a gene: 11. This CDR3 has 15 residues. Germline V CDR1 and CDR2: SGHDT, YYEEEE. CDR3 residues: CASSPLTGMDEKLFF. The CDR3 nucleotides are TGTGCCAGCAGCCCCCTGACAGGGATGGACGAAAAACTGTTTTTT.

V is TRBV13 and J is TRBJ2-3; D gene uncertain. Deletions cut 4 bases from V and 0 bases from J, with 14 bases between. The CDR3 loop spans 16 amino acids. In germline, CDR1 is PRHDT, CDR2 FYEKMQ (reference sequence). CDR3 sequence (DNA): TGTGCCAGCAGCTACTCCGGCGGAGCTAGCACAGATACGCAGTATTTT. This encodes CASSYSGGASTDTQYF.

The chain recombines TRBV15 with TRBJ2-5; D is perhaps TRBD2 (6 bases). V was trimmed by 1 base and J by 3 bases, leaving 12 bases between them. The CDR3 spans 15 residues. Germline V gene sequence: CDR1 LNHNV, CDR2 YYDKDF (reference sequence). Written as DNA, the CDR3 is TGTGCCACCAGCAGAGGGGCGGGGCCAGAAGAGACCCAGTACTTC. It yields the protein CATSRGAGPEETQYF.

In this sample, this clone turned up a few times. The genes are TRBV2 and TRBJ2-7, with a possible D match to TRBD2 (5 bases). CDR1 is SNHLY, CDR2 FYNNEI, per germline. V shed 0 bases and J shed 7 bases, with 7 bases lying between them. This CDR3 has 12 amino acids. CDR3 sequence (DNA): TGTGCCAGCAGTGAAGCCTCGGGGGAGCAGTACTTC. As protein: CASSEASGEQYF.

V gene TRBV27 combines with J gene TRBJ1-1; the match to TRBD1 covers 11 bases. V lost 5 bases to trimming and J lost 4 bases; unmatched junction nucleotides: 6. Germline V lookup: CDR1 MNHEY, CDR2 SMNVEV (reference sequence). CDR3 length equals 15 residues. The CDR3 DNA reads as TGTGCCAGCAGTCTCTCCGGGACAGGGGGCACTGAAGCTTTCTTT. It is translated as CASSLSGTGGTEAFF.

The chain carries TRBV19 and TRBJ2-7; weak D call: TRBD2 (6 bases). Trimming shortened V by 5 bases and J by 4 bases, and 18 bases separated the two germline ends. This CDR3 region has 15 residues. Germline CDR1 reads LNHDA; CDR2 reads SQIVND (reference sequence). The CDR3 loop is CASSLAGSISYEQYF. The CDR3 DNA follows: TGTGCCAGTAGTCTGGCGGGATCAATTTCTTACGAGCAGTACTTC.

This clone was detected a few times. The chain couples TRBV27 to TRBJ2-7, with a weak D call TRBD2 (6 bases). Germline V lookup: CDR1 MNHEY, CDR2 SMNVEV (reference sequence). The CDR3 has 14 amino acids. Trimming cost V 5 bases and J 4 bases, with 15 bases left between them. The CDR3 nucleotides are TGTGCCAGCAGTAGACTAGTAGGCGGGTACGAGCAGTACTTC. Translation gives CASSRLVGGYEQYF.

The V and J genes are TRBV5-1 and TRBJ2-1, with a weak D call TRBD2 (5 bases). Trimming pared 4 bases from V and 7 bases from J, leaving 18 bases between. Germline V gene sequence: CDR1 SGHRS, CDR2 YFSETQ. The CDR3 is made up of 15 amino acids. The CDR3 DNA reads as TGCGCCAGCAGCCTCACTTGGGGAGAGTGGAATGAGCAGTTCTTC. Its translation is CASSLTWGEWNEQFF.

This chain connects TRBV5-1 to TRBJ2-2, with D perhaps matching TRBD2 (5 bases). CDR3 length: 14 residues. Trimming pared 2 bases from V and 3 bases from J, leaving 8 bases between. The germline CDR1 and CDR2 sequences are SGHRS and YFSETQ. The DNA for the CDR3 is TGCGCCAGCAGCTTCCGGACTGACACCGGGGAGCTGTTTTTT. Its protein is CASSFRTDTGELFF.

This clone occurred once. This chain joins TRBV18 and TRBJ2-3, with 7 positions matching TRBD2. The CDR3 runs to 15 residues. Per germline, CDR1 KGHSH and CDR2 LQKENI. V lost 0 bases to trimming and J lost 6 bases; unmatched junction nucleotides: 6. The CDR3 loop is CASSPPGGAEDTQYF. The CDR3 DNA follows: TGTGCCAGCTCACCACCGGGAGGGGCTGAGGATACGCAGTATTTT.

The rearrangement links TRBV6-1 to TRBJ2-5; 9 bases map to TRBD2. The ends lost 6 bases at V and 5 bases at J; junction bases unmatched: 7. Germline loops: CDR1 MNHNS, CDR2 SASEGT. The CDR3 totals 14 residues. DNA of the CDR3: TGTGCCAGCAGATTAGCGGGAGCGGAGGAGACCCAGTACTTC. This sequence encodes CASRLAGAEETQYF.

The J gene is TRBJ1-5, the V gene TRBV11-2; possible D gene TRBD1, 5 bases. The CDR3 has 17 amino acids. V shed 0 bases and J shed 0 bases, with 12 bases lying between them. Germline CDR1 SGHAT, CDR2 FQNNGV. This CDR3 is CASSLEAGLDSNQPQHF. The CDR3 DNA reads TGTGCCAGCAGCTTAGAAGCAGGGCTCGATAGCAATCAGCCCCAGCATTTT. Combining the CDR3 with reference TRBV11-2 and TRBJ1-5 gives the whole variable domain EAGVAQSPRYKIIEKRQSVAFWCNPISGHATLYWYQQILGQGPKLLIQFQNNGVVDDSQLPKDRFSAERLKGVDSTLKIQPAKLEDSAVYLCASSLEAGLDSNQPQHFGDGTRLSIL.

This clone was picked up one time. This same CDR3 is encoded by further DNA sequences in the sample. The chain employs TRBV6-5 and TRBJ1-5, with 7 bases identical to TRBD1. Germline V gene data show CDR1 as MNHEY and CDR2 as SVGAGI. The J segment lost 3 bases and the V segment lost 6 bases, leaving 5 bases of the junction unmatched. The CDR3 is 14 residues long. The CDR3 protein is CASSPGTANQPQHF. The CDR3 bases are TGTGCCAGCAGCCCAGGGACAGCCAATCAGCCCCAGCATTTT.

V and J are TRBV7-9 and TRBJ2-3; tentative D call: TRBD1 (6 bases). V shed 10 bases and J shed 4 bases, with 15 bases lying between them. CDR1 and CDR2 (germline): SEHNR, FQNEAQ (reference sequence). The CDR3 covers 13 residues. CDR3: CAIRGSWADTQYF. In DNA form, the CDR3 reads TGTGCCATCAGGGGCTCGTGGGCAGATACGCAGTATTTT.